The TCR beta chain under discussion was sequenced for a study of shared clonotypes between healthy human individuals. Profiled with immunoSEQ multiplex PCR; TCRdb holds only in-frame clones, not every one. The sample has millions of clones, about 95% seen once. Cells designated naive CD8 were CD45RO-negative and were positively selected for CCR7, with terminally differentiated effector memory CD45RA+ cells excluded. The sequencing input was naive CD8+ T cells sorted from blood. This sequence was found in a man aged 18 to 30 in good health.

Written as DNA, the CDR3 is TGTGCCAGCAGTTACTCTGCGCCAGGGGGTAATTCACCCCTCCACTTT. Its protein product is CASSYSAPGGNSPLHF. The chain joins TRBV6-6 to TRBJ1-6; 7 bases agree with TRBD1. The junction had 5 bases not matched to a gene; V was cut back by 0 bases and J by 6 bases. The CDR3 is 16 residues long. From germline, CDR1 is MNHNY and CDR2 SVGAGI (reference sequence).